The next 14 T cell receptor beta chains were all read from a single sample in a study of beta chain features in type 1 diabetes. Study results and caveats: TCRB CDR3s were moderately but significantly shorter in Type 1 diabetes patients in all four CD4+ subsets.

These receptors have no known antigen. Every isolated RNA sample was fully reverse transcribed, so sequencing captured expressed TCRB transcripts. This table comes from immunoSEQ multiplex PCR, and its TCRdb copy is limited to in-frame clones, with some not included. The sample has 300,000 or so clones; about a tenth are singletons. Sequencing was performed on central memory CD4+ T cells from blood. Source of these receptors: a man younger than 40 with type 1 diabetes.

The genes are TRBV6-6 and TRBJ1-6; no clear D. The CDR3 spans 14 residues. Per germline, CDR1 MNHNY and CDR2 SVGAGI (reference sequence). V was trimmed by 3 bases and J by 6 bases, leaving 9 bases between them. The chain's CDR3 is CASSYGESNSPLHF. For the CDR3, the DNA is TGTGCCAGCAGTTATGGGGAGAGTAATTCACCCCTCCACTTT.

This chain links TRBV6-5 with TRBJ1-6; 8 nucleotides agree with TRBD1. V was pared by 5 bases and J by 7 bases, with 4 bases of the junction left unmatched. The CDR3 runs to 14 residues. The germline CDR1 and CDR2 sequences are MNHEY and SVGAGI. The DNA of the CDR3 is TGTGCCAGCAGTAAACAGGGGGGGAATTCACCCCTCCACTTT. Its protein is CASSKQGGNSPLHF.

This chain joins TRBV2 and TRBJ1-5, with D maybe TRBD1 (6 bases). The V end lost 7 bases, the J end lost 7 bases, and 14 bases lay between the germline ends. CDR1 and CDR2 (germline): SNHLY, FYNNEI. The CDR3 contains 13 residues. The CDR3 sequence: CASKGGGYQPQHF. The CDR3 DNA is TGTGCCAGCAAGGGGGGCGGGTACCAGCCCCAGCATTTT.

The chain joins TRBV30 to TRBJ2-7; no firm D call. The CDR3 totals 13 residues. Germline lookup yields CDR1 GTSNPN and CDR2 SVGIG (reference sequence). V was shortened by 3 bases and J by 6 bases, with 15 bases between the two germline ends. Here the CDR3 DNA reads TGTGCCTGGAGACGACCAGGAGCTCCCGAGCAGTACTTC. Translating it yields CAWRRPGAPEQYF.

The V gene is TRBV7-2, the J gene TRBJ1-4, with D uncertain. The germline V gene encodes CDR1 SGHTA and CDR2 FQGNSA. This CDR3 region has 14 residues. V lost 8 bases and J lost 2, with 12 bases in between. For the CDR3, the DNA is TGTGCCAGCGGAACAGTGTCCACTAATGAAAAACTGTTTTTT. Protein sequence: CASGTVSTNEKLFF.

A remark on this clone: This sample includes further DNA sequences coding for the same CDR3. This chain connects TRBV14 to TRBJ2-2; D is uncertain. CDR3 length: 14 residues. V was shortened by 1 base and J by 1 base, with 4 bases between the two germline ends. Germline V gives CDR1 SGHDN, CDR2 FVKESK. The CDR3 DNA reads as TGTGCCAGCAGCCAAGTCAGGAACACCGGGGAGCTGTTTTTT. Its translation is CASSQVRNTGELFF.

This CDR3 is CASSQEGGSSGYTF. In nucleotides, the CDR3 is TGCGCCAGCAGCCAAGAGGGGGGCTCTAGTGGCTACACCTTC. The rearrangement links TRBV4-3 to TRBJ1-2; tentatively, D is TRBD1 (6 bases). Germline values: CDR1 LGHNA, CDR2 YSLEER. The CDR3 totals 14 residues. Trimming pared 0 bases from V and 7 bases from J, leaving 12 bases between.

This clone was found many times. The chain is built from TRBV18 and TRBJ1-1; D gene ambiguous. This CDR3 has 14 residues. Germline V gives CDR1 KGHSH, CDR2 LQKENI. The ends were cut back, 7 bases at V and 0 bases at J, with 12 bases in the middle. The CDR3 nucleotides read TGTGCCAGCTGCGACTCGTTAGTGAACACTGAAGCTTTCTTT. The encoded protein is CASCDSLVNTEAFF.

This clone was seen only a few times. This sequence joins TRBV7-9 and TRBJ2-7; the match to TRBD1 covers 9 bases. V lost 1 base to trimming and J lost 5 bases; unmatched junction nucleotides: 9. Germline V gene lookup returns CDR1 SEHNR and CDR2 FQNEAQ (reference sequence). The CDR3 extends over 16 amino acids. The CDR3 spells CASSLGSGTGKDEQYF. CDR3 sequence (DNA): TGTGCCAGCAGCTTAGGATCCGGGACAGGGAAGGACGAGCAGTACTTC.

This clone was counted a few times. The chain employs TRBV11-2 and TRBJ2-3; possible D gene TRBD2, 6 bases. CDR1 is SGHAT, CDR2 FQNNGV, per germline. V was shortened by 1 base and J by 0 bases, with 8 bases between the two germline ends. CDR3 length: 15 residues. In nucleotides, the CDR3 is TGTGCCAGCAGCTTAGGGGGGACTAGCACAGATACGCAGTATTTT. Translated: CASSLGGTSTDTQYF. The complete variable domain, with remaining parts taken from reference TRBV11-2 and TRBJ2-3, reads EAGVAQSPRYKIIEKRQSVAFWCNPISGHATLYWYQQILGQGPKLLIQFQNNGVVDDSQLPKDRFSAERLKGVDSTLKIQPAKLEDSAVYLCASSLGGTSTDTQYFGPGTRLTVL.

The chain joins TRBV7-9 to TRBJ2-5; either TRBD1 or TRBD2 may supply D (6 bases each). Germline CDR1 SEHNR, CDR2 FQNEAQ (reference sequence). The CDR3 sequence is 14 residues long. Trimming stripped 1 base from V and 3 bases from J, with 9 bases between. The CDR3 here is CASSLVGGKETQYF. CDR3 DNA sequence: TGTGCCAGCAGCTTAGTAGGGGGGAAAGAGACCCAGTACTTC.

The chain joins TRBV11-2 to TRBJ2-5; 9 nucleotides line up with TRBD1. This CDR3 spans 16 amino acids. V lost 5 bases and J lost 2; bases outside the gene matches: 9. Germline V gene data show CDR1 as SGHAT and CDR2 as FQNNGV. Here the CDR3 reads CASSPTGQGFQETQYF. The CDR3 coding sequence is TGTGCCAGCAGCCCGACGGGACAGGGCTTTCAAGAGACCCAGTACTTC.

In its sample, this clone was seen a few times. This same CDR3 is encoded by further DNA sequences in the sample. The V and J genes are TRBV29-1 and TRBJ2-3; D is undetermined. CDR1 is SQVTM, CDR2 ANQGSEA, per germline. There are 13 residues in the CDR3. Trimming cost V 1 base and J 4 bases, with 9 bases left between them. In nucleotides, the CDR3 is TGCAGCGTTGAAGTGTCCAGCGCAGATACGCAGTATTTT. As protein: CSVEVSSADTQYF.

This sequence joins TRBV11-3 and TRBJ2-2, with a weak D call TRBD2 (5 bases). Trimming cost V 3 bases and J 6 bases, with 14 bases left between them. The germline CDR1 and CDR2 sequences are SGHNT and YENEEA. This CDR3 is built from 15 residues. The DNA of the CDR3 is TGTGCCAGCAGCTTGCGAGAAGCAGCGGCCGGGGAGCTGTTTTTT. It specifies CASSLREAAAGELFF.